One sample yielded the 10 T cell receptor beta chains listed below, sequenced in a study of human T cells and chemical hapten exposure. MiXCR, run by TCRdb on the 5' RACE reads, gives a single entry per CDR3 protein. Among some 150,000 distinct CDR3 sequences listed, around 4.1% were seen once. Extraction yielded total RNA from whole blood (unfractionated). The receptors shown here come from a female donor in good health.

This clonotype was seen at least ten times. This chain connects TRBV11-2 to TRBJ2-1; D might be TRBD1 or TRBD2, each matching 7 bases. This CDR3 region has 15 residues. Germline CDR1 reads SGHAT; CDR2 reads FQNNGV. The V gene lost 5 bases and the J gene lost 2 bases, with 13 bases spanning the gap. In nucleotides, the CDR3 is TGTGCCAGCAGCCCCAGGGGGGGCACCTACAATGAGCAGTTCTTC. Protein: CASSPRGGTYNEQFF.

The table lists this clonotype with many counts. This chain links TRBV5-6 with TRBJ1-2; D gene unclear. Trimming took 0 bases from V and 8 from J, leaving 17 bases between them. Germline lookup yields CDR1 SGHDT and CDR2 YYEEEE. The CDR3 has 15 residues. CDR3 nucleotide sequence: TGTGCCAGCAGCTTGGCTGGGCCTACCTCGGAGGGCTACACCTTC. It encodes CASSLAGPTSEGYTF.

This clonotype has at least ten counts. V and J are TRBV29-1 and TRBJ2-1; D is unresolved. V was cut by 5 bases and J by 7 bases, with 12 bases left in between. There are 12 residues in the CDR3. The germline V gene encodes CDR1 SQVTM and CDR2 ANQGSEA. The DNA of the CDR3 is TGCAGCGTTCTCCGCTTGGGGAATGAGCAGTTCTTC. This sequence encodes CSVLRLGNEQFF.

This clonotype showed up many times. The CDR3 nucleotides read TGTGCCAGCAGCTTATTTCCCAAAAGACGAGGGTTCTTGGGCGGCTACACCTTC. It is translated as CASSLFPKRRGFLGGYTF. V and J are TRBV7-9 and TRBJ1-2, with unresolved D. The CDR3 contains 18 residues. With 2 bases removed from V and 8 bases from J, the gap between germline ends came to 27 bases. Germline V CDR1 and CDR2: SEHNR, FQNEAQ (reference sequence).

This clonotype was seen at least ten times. The rearrangement joins TRBV7-9 to TRBJ2-3, with 9 bases identical to TRBD1. Germline CDR1 SEHNR, CDR2 FQNEAQ (reference sequence). The CDR3 consists of 17 residues. Germline trimming cut 5 bases from V and 4 bases from J; bases unmatched to any gene: 13. The CDR3 here is CASSQRFGTGSPDTQYF. Here the CDR3 DNA reads TGTGCCAGCAGCCAACGATTTGGGACAGGGAGCCCAGATACGCAGTATTTT.

There are many counts of this clonotype. The V and J genes are TRBV7-9 and TRBJ1-2; D ambiguous. The germline CDR1 and CDR2 sequences are SEHNR and FQNEAQ (reference sequence). CDR3 length equals 15 residues. V shed 5 bases and J shed 6 bases, with 19 bases lying between them. The CDR3 spells CASSHVSGGLDGYTF. In DNA, the CDR3 is TGTGCCAGCAGCCACGTCTCCGGAGGCTTGGATGGCTACACCTTC. Filled out from reference TRBV7-9 and TRBJ1-2, the complete variable domain reads DTGVSQNPRHKITKRGQNVTFRCDPISEHNRLYWYRQTLGQGPEFLTYFQNEAQLEKSRLLSDRFSAERPKGSFSTLEIQRTEQGDSAMYLCASSHVSGGLDGYTFGSGTRLTVV.

This clonotype has ten or more counts. V gene TRBV6-2 or TRBV6-3 combines with J gene TRBJ1-5; D might be TRBD1 (5 bases). There are 14 residues in the CDR3. Per the germline V gene, CDR1 is MNHEY and CDR2 is SVGEGT. V was cut by 7 bases and J by 5 bases, with 15 bases left in between. The CDR3 sequence is CASKLRGVDQPQHF. Written as DNA, the CDR3 is TGTGCCAGCAAGTTGAGGGGTGTGGATCAGCCCCAGCATTTT.

This clonotype has only a few counts. This chain uses TRBV19 with TRBJ2-6; a weak D match, TRBD2 (6 bases). CDR1 is LNHDA and CDR2 is SQIVND in the germline V gene (reference sequence). The CDR3 sequence is 16 residues long. The V end lost 11 bases, the J end lost 0 bases, and 17 bases lay between the germline ends. The chain's CDR3 is CAARGNAFSGANVLTF. For the CDR3, the DNA is TGTGCCGCCCGGGGGAATGCATTCTCTGGGGCCAACGTCCTGACTTTC.

This clonotype was seen many times. DNA of the CDR3: TGCGCCAGCAGCTTGGGCGGCACAGATACGCAGTATTTT. Protein: CASSLGGTDTQYF. The chain links TRBV5-1 to TRBJ2-3; D not resolved. Germline values: CDR1 SGHRS, CDR2 YFSETQ. CDR3 length equals 13 residues. Deletions cut 0 bases from V and 1 base from J, with 3 bases between.

This clonotype was recorded at least ten times. This chain links TRBV19 with TRBJ2-2; 8 bases align to TRBD1. CDR3 length: 15 residues. From germline, CDR1 is LNHDA and CDR2 SQIVND (reference sequence). V was clipped by 3 bases and J by 4 bases; unmatched bases: 4. DNA of the CDR3: TGTGCCAGTAGTATCCCAGGGGGCATCACCGGGGAGCTGTTTTTT. Translating it yields CASSIPGGITGELFF.